The clone carrying this TCR beta chain was picked up one time. Its antigen remains unidentified. This is likely a read error, given that the CDR3 carries no conserved phenylalanine or tryptophan at its end. The data were obtained in a study of T cell repertoires in cytomegalovirus infection. In the study overall: Public signatures in TCR beta pointed to CMV infection and matching HLA type. Study results and caveats: Carriers of CMV plus the relevant HLA were identified by cumulative public TCR beta family frequency. In two of eight donors, the top clonotype was HLA-C-restricted CMV-specific.

A single record per CDR3 protein comes from TCRdb applying MiXCR to the reads. The sample gives approximately 500,000 distinct CDR3 sequences, around a quarter of which show up once; around 14% is in the top ten. Germline V gene sequence: CDR1 SGHTA, CDR2 FQGNSA. J lost 0 bases, V lost 5 bases, and 4 bases had no gene match. CDR3 size: 15 residues. This TCR derives from a human donor in good health (CMV status not recorded). Some clones in this sample may be carry-over from other donors' samples. Sequencing was carried out using PBMCs. The chain couples TRBV7-2 to TRBJ1-3; 7 bases are a match to TRBD1. CDR3 region: CASSRGTVSGNTIYL. CDR3 coding DNA: TGTGCCAGCAGCAGAGGGACAGTCTCTGGAAACACCATATATCTT.